This TCR beta chain is from a study of blood T cells in healthy people across ages. In its sample, this clonotype was seen a few times. This CDR3 is 14 amino acids long. Germline V lookup: CDR1 SNHLY, CDR2 FYNNEI. Trimming took off 6 bases at V and 5 bases at J, with 16 bases between the two ends. Sample-barcoded 5' priming and a J-beta primer mix drove a second PCR of roughly 6 to 12 cycles. TCRdb used MiXCR to reprocess the 5' RACE reads, holding one entry per CDR3 protein. The sample has 800,000 to 950,000 distinct CDR3 sequences, roughly 29% seen once. Healthy Caucasian individuals from Russia aged roughly 6 to 90 served as donors. It was around 9 milliliters of peripheral blood that were drawn from each donor. The same specimen was also included in a second study, on T cells of mothers and their children. That source reports: Sequencing got over 9.5 million TCR beta CDR3 reads from each mother and approximately 3 million from each child.

The origin of this receptor is a woman aged 40 to 55 in good health. Sequencing was done on a sample of blood. V usage is TRBV2 and J usage is TRBJ1-2; D might be TRBD1 (5 bases). The CDR3 DNA follows: TGTGCCAGCAGGGGGGACGGGGCCGGGTATGGCTACACCTTC. Its translation: CASRGDGAGYGYTF.